Sequencing of this T cell receptor (beta chain) was carried out in a study of blood T cell repertoires in COVID-19. Germline V gene data show CDR1 as SGHTA and CDR2 as FQGNSA. The CDR3 sequence is 16 residues long. Trimming shortened V by 0 bases and J by 2 bases, and 10 bases separated the two germline ends. Living in about two dozen US areas, the participants were between roughly 18 and 90 years of age. Participant reports of clinical history set cohort assignment. TCRdb's copy holds only in-frame clones and misses some; the assay was immunoSEQ multiplex PCR. The sample holds approximately 200,000 clones; 85% to 90% are singletons and the top ten take 1.2%.

Sequencing input: PBMCs or T cells enriched from blood (not recorded which). This receptor was obtained from a man aged 25-40 years who had recovered from COVID-19. The chain links TRBV7-2 to TRBJ2-2; TRBD2 is a possible D gene (6 bases). The DNA of the CDR3 is TGTGCCAGCAGCTTAGCCGGGGGACCCAACACCGGGGAGCTGTTTTTT. Protein: CASSLAGGPNTGELFF.